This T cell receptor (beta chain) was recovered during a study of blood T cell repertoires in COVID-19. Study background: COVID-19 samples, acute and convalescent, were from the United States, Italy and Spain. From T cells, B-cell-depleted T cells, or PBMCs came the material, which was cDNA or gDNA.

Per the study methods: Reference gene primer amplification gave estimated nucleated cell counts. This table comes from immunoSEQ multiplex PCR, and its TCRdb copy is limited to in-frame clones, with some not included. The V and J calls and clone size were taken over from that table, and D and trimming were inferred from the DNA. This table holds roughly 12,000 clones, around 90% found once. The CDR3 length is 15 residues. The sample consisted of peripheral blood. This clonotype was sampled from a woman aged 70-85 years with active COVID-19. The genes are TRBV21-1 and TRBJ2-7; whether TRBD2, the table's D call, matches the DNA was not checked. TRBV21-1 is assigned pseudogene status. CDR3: CASSKEGTRGYEQYF. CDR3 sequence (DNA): TGTGCCAGCAGCAAAGAGGGGACTAGAGGCTACGAGCAGTACTTC.